The rows below give T cell receptor beta chains drawn from one sample of a study of T cell responses to AZD1222 COVID-19 vaccine. TCRdb's table, derived via immunoSEQ multiplex PCR, lists solely in-frame clones and lacks some. The table records 150,000 or so clones, 90% to 95% of them present only once. Specimen: peripheral blood, collected 28 days after the second AZD1222 dose. These receptors were taken from an adult who received the AZD1222 COVID-19 vaccine. CDR3s include the opening cysteine and the closing phenylalanine or tryptophan. The D gene is left open where the match is weak. Not every row has a clone size; where given, it reads once, few, many or a size class.

D gene,clone size,V gene,J gene,CDR3 DNA,CDR3 protein
.,.,TRBV29-1,TRBJ1-2,TGCAGCGTTGAAGATCCCGGAACCCCCTATGGCTACACCTTC,CSVEDPGTPYGYTF
.,.,TRBV5-1,TRBJ2-6,TGCGCCAGCAGTTCCCTCCCTTGGGGGGCCAACGTCCTGACTTTC,CASSSLPWGANVLTF
.,once,TRBV18,TRBJ1-1,TGTGCCAGCTCACCACGAGGGCAGAACACTGAAGCTTTCTTT,CASSPRGQNTEAFF
.,.,TRBV29-1,TRBJ2-5,TGCAGCGTTGAACTGGGGGATTCGGCCCAGTACTTC,CSVELGDSAQYF
.,.,TRBV10-3,TRBJ1-1,TGTGCCATCAATTCAGAAAGTGGTCGTCCAGTCTTT,CAINSESGRPVF
.,.,TRBV30,TRBJ2-7,TGTGCCTGGAGCGGGGGTGGTTTGGGGTACTTC,CAWSGGGLGYF
.,once,TRBV2,TRBJ1-1,TGTGCCAGCACATCTGCCCTCCAAGTGAACACTGAAGCTTTCTTT,CASTSALQVNTEAFF
TRBD1,.,TRBV25-1,TRBJ2-2,TGTGCCAGCAGTCTTATTGGACAGGGGGGCAACACCGGGGAGCTGTTTTTT,CASSLIGQGGNTGELFF
.,.,TRBV7-9,TRBJ1-4,TGTGCCAGCAGCTTCTTTGGGGGGCCTAATGAAAAACTGTTTTTT,CASSFFGGPNEKLFF
.,.,TRBV5-1,TRBJ1-6,TGCGCCAGCAGCTTGGTCGTGGCGAGGGAGAATTCACCCCTCCACTTT,CASSLVVARENSPLHF
TRBD1,.,TRBV19,TRBJ1-2,TGTGCCAGTAGTCCCCGGACAGGGTTAGGCTATGGCTACACCTTC,CASSPRTGLGYGYTF
.,.,TRBV18,TRBJ1-1,TGTGCCAGCTCACCACCGTGGGGGGAAGCTTTCTTT,CASSPPWGEAFF
.,.,TRBV29-1,TRBJ1-2,TGCAGCGTTGAAAAGATGGCAGGGAGCTACACCTTC,CSVEKMAGSYTF
TRBD1,.,TRBV6-1,TRBJ1-2,TGTGCCAGCAGTGAAGGATTGGACAGGGCCGTCTATGGCTACACCTTC,CASSEGLDRAVYGYTF
.,.,TRBV15,TRBJ2-5,TGTGCCACCCGGAGCGGCCCCCAAGAGACCCAGTACTTC,CATRSGPQETQYF
.,.,TRBV11-3,TRBJ1-1,TGTGCCAGCAGCTTACGAGGAGAAGACACTGAAGCTTTCTTT,CASSLRGEDTEAFF
.,.,TRBV2,TRBJ2-7,TGTGCCAGCATGGGGGGCACTGCCTACGAGCAGTACTTC,CASMGGTAYEQYF
TRBD1,.,TRBV2,TRBJ2-3,TGTGCCAGCAGCCCGGACAGGCCCAGGGTGGGCACAGATACGCAGTATTTT,CASSPDRPRVGTDTQYF
TRBD1,.,TRBV10-3,TRBJ1-5,TGTGCCATCAGTGAAGATCAGGGGGAGAATCAGCCCCAGCATTTT,CAISEDQGENQPQHF
.,few,TRBV19,TRBJ2-2,TGTGCCAGTAGTATGGGCGGGACCACCGGGGAGCTGTTTTTT,CASSMGGTTGELFF
.,.,TRBV6-6,TRBJ1-1,TGTGCCAGCACCTTGGGGGGTTCGGACACTGAAGCTTTCTTT,CASTLGGSDTEAFF
.,.,TRBV25-1,TRBJ2-7,TGTGCCAGTGGCGCCTACGAGCAGTACTTC,CASGAYEQYF
.,.,TRBV2,TRBJ1-2,TGTGCCAGCAACAGGGTAACTAACTATGGCTACACCTTC,CASNRVTNYGYTF
.,.,TRBV7-9,TRBJ1-1,TGTGCCAGCAGCTTATCACAGGGTTCGGGGGATTTT,CASSLSQGSGDF